A selection of T cell receptor beta chains follows, all from one sample in a study of regulatory T cells in long-lasting Graves disease. TCRdb independently ran MiXCR on the multiplex PCR reads; one entry per CDR3 protein. This table has fewer than 450,000 distinct CDR3 sequences, 15% appearing once. The data also belong to a second study, concerning T cells in Graves' hyperthyroidism and ophthalmopathy.

This sample comprised peripheral blood mononuclear cells (PBMCs), obtained at new diagnosis, from a patient treated with antithyroid drugs. The receptors stem from a woman aged 40-49 years with Graves disease. Each CDR3 is given with its conserved first and last residue. D genes are given only for firm matches. Clone size, where shown, is once, few, many, or a class for clones that have expanded.

d_call: TRBD1
j_call: TRBJ1-5
clone_size: .
v_call: TRBV9
cdr3_aa: CASSASGTGDQPQHF
cdr3_nt: TGTGCCAGCAGCGCCTCCGGGACAGGTGATCAGCCCCAGCATTTT

d_call: .
j_call: TRBJ2-7
clone_size: .
v_call: TRBV7-9
cdr3_aa: CASSLMGEQYF
cdr3_nt: TGTGCCAGCAGCCTTATGGGGGAGCAGTACTTC

d_call: .
j_call: TRBJ2-1
clone_size: many
v_call: TRBV13
cdr3_aa: CASSGGPRGTEQFF
cdr3_nt: TGTGCCAGCTCCGGGGGCCCAAGAGGGACTGAGCAGTTCTTC

d_call: .
j_call: TRBJ1-2
clone_size: many
v_call: TRBV6-1
cdr3_aa: CASSPNVREANYGYTF
cdr3_nt: TGTGCCAGCTCCCCGAATGTGAGGGAGGCTAACTATGGCTACACCTTC

d_call: TRBD2
j_call: TRBJ2-5
clone_size: .
v_call: TRBV19
cdr3_aa: CASSTLTVAGGAETQYF
cdr3_nt: TGTGCCAGTAGTACCCTGACAGTAGCGGGAGGGGCGGAGACCCAGTACTTC

d_call: .
j_call: TRBJ2-5
clone_size: many
v_call: TRBV2
cdr3_aa: CASSENGRGETQYF
cdr3_nt: TGTGCCAGCAGTGAAAACGGGAGAGGAGAGACCCAGTACTTC

d_call: .
j_call: TRBJ2-7
clone_size: many
v_call: TRBV7-9
cdr3_aa: CASSLALLGVASYEQYF
cdr3_nt: TGTGCCAGCAGCTTAGCGCTATTGGGGGTTGCCTCCTACGAGCAGTACTTC

d_call: .
j_call: TRBJ2-1
clone_size: .
v_call: TRBV7-9
cdr3_aa: CASSHTRGGLDNEQFF
cdr3_nt: TGTGCCAGCAGCCACACCAGGGGGGGGCTGGACAATGAGCAGTTCTTC

d_call: TRBD2
j_call: TRBJ2-7
clone_size: .
v_call: TRBV20-1
cdr3_aa: CSARDGRGARYEQYF
cdr3_nt: TGCAGTGCTAGGGACGGGCGGGGGGCCCGCTACGAGCAGTACTTC

d_call: TRBD2
j_call: TRBJ2-3
clone_size: many
v_call: TRBV2
cdr3_aa: CASSVTSGRFPDTQYF
cdr3_nt: TGTGCCAGCAGCGTTACTAGCGGGAGGTTCCCAGATACGCAGTATTTT

d_call: TRBD2
j_call: TRBJ2-4
clone_size: many
v_call: TRBV28
cdr3_aa: CASSLRGLAGLNIQYF
cdr3_nt: TGTGCCAGCAGTTTAAGGGGACTAGCGGGGCTAAACATTCAGTACTTC

d_call: .
j_call: TRBJ1-1
clone_size: many
v_call: TRBV6-1
cdr3_aa: CAISQGFDTEAFF
cdr3_nt: TGTGCCATCAGCCAGGGTTTTGACACTGAAGCTTTCTTT

d_call: .
j_call: TRBJ2-3
clone_size: many
v_call: TRBV11-3
cdr3_aa: CASSFATGTNTQYF
cdr3_nt: TGTGCCAGCAGCTTCGCGACAGGCACAAATACGCAGTATTTT

d_call: .
j_call: TRBJ2-3
clone_size: .
v_call: TRBV11-3
cdr3_aa: CASSFSSGYTNTDTQYF
cdr3_nt: TGTGCCAGCAGCTTCTCGTCTGGCTACACAAACACAGATACGCAGTATTTT

d_call: TRBD1
j_call: TRBJ2-7
clone_size: .
v_call: TRBV29-1
cdr3_aa: CSVGQGAGYEQYF
cdr3_nt: TGCAGCGTTGGACAGGGGGCTGGCTACGAGCAGTACTTC

d_call: TRBD2
j_call: TRBJ2-1
clone_size: many
v_call: TRBV11-3
cdr3_aa: CASSPPQAGEVYNEQFF
cdr3_nt: TGTGCCAGCAGTCCTCCCCAAGCGGGAGAAGTCTACAATGAGCAGTTCTTC

d_call: .
j_call: TRBJ1-1
clone_size: .
v_call: TRBV12-3/TRBV12-4
cdr3_aa: CASRRAGNTEAFF
cdr3_nt: TGTGCCAGCAGGAGAGCCGGTAACACTGAAGCTTTCTTT

d_call: TRBD1
j_call: TRBJ1-2
clone_size: many
v_call: TRBV30
cdr3_aa: CAWSQQGDYGYTF
cdr3_nt: TGTGCCTGGAGCCAACAGGGGGACTATGGCTACACCTTC

d_call: .
j_call: TRBJ1-1
clone_size: many
v_call: TRBV20-1
cdr3_aa: CSARVGNTEAFF
cdr3_nt: TGCAGTGCTAGAGTTGGGAACACTGAAGCTTTCTTT

d_call: TRBD1
j_call: TRBJ2-3
clone_size: few
v_call: TRBV20-1
cdr3_aa: CSAPGTGTDTQYF
cdr3_nt: TGCAGTGCGCCCGGGACAGGGACAGATACGCAGTATTTT

d_call: TRBD1
j_call: TRBJ1-1
clone_size: many
v_call: TRBV6-2/TRBV6-3
cdr3_aa: CASSDRENTEAFF
cdr3_nt: TGTGCCAGCAGTGACAGGGAGAACACTGAAGCTTTCTTT

d_call: TRBD2
j_call: TRBJ2-3
clone_size: many
v_call: TRBV18
cdr3_aa: CASSPRTSGGASTDTQYF
cdr3_nt: TGTGCCAGCTCACCCAGGACTAGCGGAGGGGCTAGCACAGATACGCAGTATTTT

d_call: TRBD2
j_call: TRBJ2-7
clone_size: many
v_call: TRBV20-1
cdr3_aa: CSARDRNWAGLAAYEQYF
cdr3_nt: TGCAGTGCTAGAGATAGGAACTGGGCCGGGCTAGCGGCTTACGAGCAGTACTTC

d_call: TRBD1
j_call: TRBJ1-6
clone_size: many
v_call: TRBV6-1
cdr3_aa: CASSERGGAYNSPLHF
cdr3_nt: TGTGCCAGCAGTGAAAGAGGGGGCGCGTATAATTCACCCCTCCACTTT

d_call: TRBD1
j_call: TRBJ2-7
clone_size: .
v_call: TRBV20-1
cdr3_aa: CSASGTGGSDEQYF
cdr3_nt: TGCAGTGCATCCGGGACAGGGGGATCGGACGAGCAGTACTTC

d_call: .
j_call: TRBJ2-7
clone_size: many
v_call: TRBV28
cdr3_aa: CASQYSGEQYF
cdr3_nt: TGTGCCAGCCAATACAGTGGGGAGCAGTACTTC

d_call: .
j_call: TRBJ2-7
clone_size: .
v_call: TRBV4-3
cdr3_aa: CASSQEIWQGTYEQYF
cdr3_nt: TGCGCCAGCAGCCAAGAAATTTGGCAGGGGACCTACGAGCAGTACTTC

d_call: .
j_call: TRBJ1-3
clone_size: many
v_call: TRBV5-1
cdr3_aa: CASSPEQGLGNTIYF
cdr3_nt: TGCGCCAGCAGCCCGGAACAGGGATTGGGAAACACCATATATTTT

d_call: TRBD1
j_call: TRBJ1-4
clone_size: few
v_call: TRBV4-2
cdr3_aa: CASSPDRGTNEKLFF
cdr3_nt: TGTGCCAGCAGCCCCGACAGGGGAACTAATGAAAAACTGTTTTTT

d_call: .
j_call: TRBJ1-2
clone_size: many
v_call: TRBV6-5
cdr3_aa: CASSYRGIDNDGYTF
cdr3_nt: TGTGCCAGCAGTTACAGGGGCATCGATAACGATGGCTACACCTTC

d_call: .
j_call: TRBJ2-1
clone_size: many
v_call: TRBV2
cdr3_aa: CASSYLQGSNEQFF
cdr3_nt: TGTGCCAGCAGTTATCTACAGGGTTCAAATGAGCAGTTCTTC

d_call: TRBD1
j_call: TRBJ2-2
clone_size: many
v_call: TRBV3-1
cdr3_aa: CASSRDRVSGELFF
cdr3_nt: TGTGCCAGCAGCCGGGACAGGGTCTCCGGGGAGCTGTTTTTT

d_call: .
j_call: TRBJ2-6
clone_size: .
v_call: TRBV5-5
cdr3_aa: CASSSDPSGANVLTF
cdr3_nt: TGTGCCAGCAGCTCGGACCCTTCTGGGGCCAACGTCCTGACTTTC

d_call: .
j_call: TRBJ2-6
clone_size: many
v_call: TRBV29-1
cdr3_aa: CSAVGGANVLTF
cdr3_nt: TGCAGCGCGGTCGGAGGGGCCAACGTCCTGACTTTC

d_call: TRBD2
j_call: TRBJ2-7
clone_size: .
v_call: TRBV27
cdr3_aa: CASSPWEGEEQYF
cdr3_nt: TGTGCCAGCAGCCCGTGGGAGGGAGAAGAGCAGTACTTC

d_call: .
j_call: TRBJ2-5
clone_size: many
v_call: TRBV12-3/TRBV12-4
cdr3_aa: CASSQVPGVRGTVETQYF
cdr3_nt: TGTGCCAGCAGCCAAGTTCCTGGGGTCAGGGGAACGGTTGAGACCCAGTACTTC

d_call: .
j_call: TRBJ1-1
clone_size: few
v_call: TRBV19
cdr3_aa: CASSWGASEAFF
cdr3_nt: TGTGCCAGTAGTTGGGGGGCGTCTGAAGCTTTCTTT

d_call: .
j_call: TRBJ2-5
clone_size: few
v_call: TRBV7-9
cdr3_aa: CASSHPRGETQYF
cdr3_nt: TGTGCCAGCAGCCACCCGAGGGGAGAGACCCAGTACTTC

d_call: .
j_call: TRBJ1-1
clone_size: many
v_call: TRBV28
cdr3_aa: CASRAGDLNTEAFF
cdr3_nt: TGTGCCAGCAGGGCGGGGGACTTGAACACTGAAGCTTTCTTT

d_call: .
j_call: TRBJ2-6
clone_size: .
v_call: TRBV6-2/TRBV6-3
cdr3_aa: CASSIPLGTRGVGANVLTF
cdr3_nt: TGTGCCAGCAGTATCCCACTAGGTACACGAGGTGTTGGGGCCAACGTCCTGACTTTC

d_call: .
j_call: TRBJ1-1
clone_size: many
v_call: TRBV28
cdr3_aa: CASSFNGAAEAFF
cdr3_nt: TGTGCCAGCAGTTTTAATGGGGCCGCTGAAGCTTTCTTT

d_call: .
j_call: TRBJ2-5
clone_size: many
v_call: TRBV7-7
cdr3_aa: CASSLGYNSQETQYF
cdr3_nt: TGTGCTAGCAGCTTAGGGTACAACTCCCAAGAGACCCAGTACTTC

d_call: .
j_call: TRBJ1-1
clone_size: many
v_call: TRBV27
cdr3_aa: CASSFLGGLVNTEAFF
cdr3_nt: TGTGCCAGCAGTTTCCTCGGGGGGTTGGTGAACACTGAAGCTTTCTTT